This TCR beta chain emerged from a study of cytomegalovirus exposure and HLA in healthy donors. Amplification used 60 Vbeta primers and 13 Jbeta primers. Libraries were prepared by immunoSEQ multiplex PCR; TCRdb keeps only in-frame clonotypes and omits some of them. The repertoire consists of 110,000 or so clones, with about 70% occurring once and the leading ten covering 10% to 15%. The germline gives CDR1 SGHAT, CDR2 FQNNGV. The V end was cut by 3 bases, the J end by 5 bases, with 11 bases between. The CDR3 has 14 amino acids. This chain links TRBV11-2 with TRBJ1-5, with a possible D match to TRBD1 (5 bases). The sequence was obtained from a middle-aged woman in good health and CMV-seropositive. Material: PBMCs. The CDR3 sequence: CASSFYRCHQPQHF. In DNA form, the CDR3 reads TGTGCCAGCAGCTTCTACAGGTGTCATCAGCCCCAGCATTTT.